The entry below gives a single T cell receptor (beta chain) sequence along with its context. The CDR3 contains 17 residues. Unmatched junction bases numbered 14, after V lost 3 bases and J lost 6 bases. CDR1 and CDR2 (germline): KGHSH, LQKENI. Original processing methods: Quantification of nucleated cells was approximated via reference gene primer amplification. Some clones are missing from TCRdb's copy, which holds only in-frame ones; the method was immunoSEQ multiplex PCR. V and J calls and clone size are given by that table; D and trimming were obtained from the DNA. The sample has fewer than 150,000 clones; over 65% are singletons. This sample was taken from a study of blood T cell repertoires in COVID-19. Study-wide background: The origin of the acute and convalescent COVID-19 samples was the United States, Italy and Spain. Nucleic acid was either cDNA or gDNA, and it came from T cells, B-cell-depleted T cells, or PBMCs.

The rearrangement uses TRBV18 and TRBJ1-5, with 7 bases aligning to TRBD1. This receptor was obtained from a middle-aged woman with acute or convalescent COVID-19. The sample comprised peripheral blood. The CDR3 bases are TGTGCCAGCTCACCTACCGGTACAGGGGCCGCCGGTCAGCCCCAGCATTTT. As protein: CASSPTGTGAAGQPQHF.